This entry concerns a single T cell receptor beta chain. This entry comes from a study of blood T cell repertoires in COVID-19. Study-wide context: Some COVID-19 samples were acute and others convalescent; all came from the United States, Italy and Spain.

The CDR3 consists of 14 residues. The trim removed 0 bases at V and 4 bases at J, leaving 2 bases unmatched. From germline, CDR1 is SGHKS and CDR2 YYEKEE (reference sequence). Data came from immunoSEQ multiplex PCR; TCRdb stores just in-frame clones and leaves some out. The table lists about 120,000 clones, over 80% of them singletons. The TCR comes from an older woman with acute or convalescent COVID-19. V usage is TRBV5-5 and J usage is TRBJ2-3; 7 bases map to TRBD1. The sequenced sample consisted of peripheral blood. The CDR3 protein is CASSLEGASDTQYF. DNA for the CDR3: TGTGCCAGCAGCTTGGAGGGGGCGTCAGATACGCAGTATTTT.